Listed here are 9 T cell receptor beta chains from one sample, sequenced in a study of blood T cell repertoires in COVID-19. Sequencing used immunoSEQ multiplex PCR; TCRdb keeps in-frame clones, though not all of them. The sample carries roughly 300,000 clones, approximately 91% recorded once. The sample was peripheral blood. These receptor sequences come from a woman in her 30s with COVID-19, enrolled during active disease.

The CDR3 protein is CASSRSGGYSPLHF. CDR3 in DNA: TGTGCCAGCAGCCGATCAGGGGGCTACTCACCCCTCCACTTT. V gene TRBV7-9 combines with J gene TRBJ1-6; TRBD1 agrees at 8 bases. CDR1 and CDR2 (germline): SEHNR, FQNEAQ (reference sequence). V shed 5 bases, J shed 10 bases, and the junction held 7 bases outside the gene matches. The CDR3 spans 14 residues.

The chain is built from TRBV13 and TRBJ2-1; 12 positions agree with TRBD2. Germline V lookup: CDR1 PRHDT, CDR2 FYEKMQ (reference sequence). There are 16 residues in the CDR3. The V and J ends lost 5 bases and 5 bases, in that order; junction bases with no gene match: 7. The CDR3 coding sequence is TGTGCCAGCAGCCCTCCTAGCGGGAGGGCCAACAATGAGCAGTTCTTC. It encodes CASSPPSGRANNEQFF.

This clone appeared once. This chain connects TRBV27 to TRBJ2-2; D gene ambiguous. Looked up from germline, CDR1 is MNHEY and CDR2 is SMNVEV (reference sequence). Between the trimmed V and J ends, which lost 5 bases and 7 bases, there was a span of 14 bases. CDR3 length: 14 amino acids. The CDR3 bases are TGTGCCAGCAGTCACCTAGAATCACTCGGGGAGCTGTTTTTT. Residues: CASSHLESLGELFF.

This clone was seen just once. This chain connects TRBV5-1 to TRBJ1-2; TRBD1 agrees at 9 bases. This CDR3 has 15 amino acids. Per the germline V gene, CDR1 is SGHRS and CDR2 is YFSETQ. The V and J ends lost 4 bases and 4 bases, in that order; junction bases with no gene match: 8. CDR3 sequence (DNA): TGCGCCAGCAGCCCCACGGGACAGGGCCTCTATGGCTACACCTTC. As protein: CASSPTGQGLYGYTF.

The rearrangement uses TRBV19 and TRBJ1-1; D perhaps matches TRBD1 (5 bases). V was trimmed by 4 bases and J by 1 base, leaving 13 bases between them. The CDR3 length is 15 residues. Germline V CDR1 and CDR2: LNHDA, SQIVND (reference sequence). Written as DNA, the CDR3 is TGTGCCAGTAGTAGCCCGCGGGACGGGAACACTGAAGCTTTCTTT. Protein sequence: CASSSPRDGNTEAFF.

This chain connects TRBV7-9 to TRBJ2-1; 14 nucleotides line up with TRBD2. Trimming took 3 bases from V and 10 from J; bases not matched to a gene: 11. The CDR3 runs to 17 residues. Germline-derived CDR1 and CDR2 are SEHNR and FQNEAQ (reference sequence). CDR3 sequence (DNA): TGTGCCAGCAGCTTTGGGACTAGCGGGAGCCAGGTCGGCGAGCAGTTCTTC. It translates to CASSFGTSGSQVGEQFF.

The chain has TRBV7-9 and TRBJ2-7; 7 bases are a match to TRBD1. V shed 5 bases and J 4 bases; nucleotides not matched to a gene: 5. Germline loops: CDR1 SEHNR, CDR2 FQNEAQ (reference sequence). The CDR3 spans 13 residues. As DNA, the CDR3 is TGTGCCAGCAGCGGGGACAGCTCTTACGAGCAGTACTTC. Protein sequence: CASSGDSSYEQYF.

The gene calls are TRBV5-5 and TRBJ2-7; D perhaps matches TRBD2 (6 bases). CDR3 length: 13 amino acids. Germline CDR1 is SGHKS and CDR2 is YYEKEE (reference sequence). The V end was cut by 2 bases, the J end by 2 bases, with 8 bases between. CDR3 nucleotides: TGTGCCAGCAGCTTAGGAGGGCCCTACGAGCAGTACTTC. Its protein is CASSLGGPYEQYF.

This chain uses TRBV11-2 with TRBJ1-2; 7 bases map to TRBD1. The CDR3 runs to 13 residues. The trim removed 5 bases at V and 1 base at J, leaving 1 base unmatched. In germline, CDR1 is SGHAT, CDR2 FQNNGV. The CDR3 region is CASSRDSNYGYTF. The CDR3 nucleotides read TGTGCCAGCAGCCGGGACAGTAACTATGGCTACACCTTC.